This T cell receptor (beta chain) was obtained from a study of T cells after posttransplantation cyclophosphamide. Note on this clone: The antigen remains undetermined.

Cyclophosphamide on days +3 and +4 followed busulfan-fludarabine conditioning and a marrow graft. Using immunoSEQ multiplex PCR, the repertoire was profiled, and TCRdb retains in-frame clones only, with some absent. The repertoire consists of thousands of clones, with roughly two thirds occurring once and the leading ten covering approximately 51%. Findings and caveats of the study: After PTCy, TRB diversity resembled that of CNI/methotrexate controls. Tissue-infiltrating T cells from skin or gut overlapped little with blood T cells. Later blood repertoires were often dominated by clones from the donor CD8+ memory compartment.

The CDR3 length is 15 residues. Trimming cost V 4 bases and J 7 bases; bases outside gene matches: 10. Germline CDR1 and CDR2: SGHKS and YYEKEE (reference sequence). V is TRBV5-5 and J is TRBJ1-4; TRBD1 aligns across 7 bases. The sample was CD8+ T cells sorted from PBMCs, taken more than 1,000 days after allogeneic stem cell transplant with posttransplant cyclophosphamide. The sequence came from a female patient in her forties or fifties who received an allogeneic stem cell transplant from a related donor, was CMV-positive, and had no GVHD. Some T cells may be graft donor cells. The CDR3 here is CASSASTGWSEKLFF. DNA of the CDR3: TGTGCCAGCAGCGCCTCGACAGGGTGGAGTGAAAAACTGTTTTTT. The whole variable domain, filled in from reference TRBV5-5 and TRBJ1-4, reads DAGVTQSPTHLIKTRGQQVTLRCSPISGHKSVSWYQQVLGQGPQFIFQYYEKEERGRGNFPDRFSARQFPNYSSELNVNALLLGDSALYLCASSASTGWSEKLFFGSGTQLSVL.